The 22 T cell receptor beta chains presented below share a single source sample, sequenced in a study of T cells in Graves' hyperthyroidism and ophthalmopathy. RNA transcripts gave rise to amplified TCR beta CDR3 regions. HTBI primers were the set used in a first-round RT-PCR of the TCR CDR3. TCRdb re-analysed the multiplex PCR reads in MiXCR, keeping a single row per CDR3 protein. The table has hundreds of thousands of distinct CDR3 sequences, approximately 14% seen once. Sequencing input: blood. These receptors all come from a woman between 45 and 60 years old with Graves' ophthalmopathy.

The DNA for the CDR3 is TGCGCCAGCAGCCAACTGGGACTAGCGTCCTACAATGAGCAGTTCTTC. This codes for CASSQLGLASYNEQFF. The gene calls are TRBV4-1 and TRBJ2-1; the match to TRBD2 covers 10 bases. The CDR3 spans 16 residues. Germline V gives CDR1 MGHRA, CDR2 YSYEKL. V shed 2 bases and J 1 base; nucleotides not matched to a gene: 2.

This clonotype was observed a few times. The chain recombines TRBV29-1 with TRBJ2-7; TRBD1 might be the D (6 bases). The CDR3 has 14 residues. Germline lookup yields CDR1 SQVTM and CDR2 ANQGSEA. V was trimmed by 6 bases and J by 2 bases, leaving 17 bases between them. For the CDR3, the DNA is TGCAGCGTGGGGCGAAGGGGGTCACCCTACGAGCAGTACTTC. This codes for CSVGRRGSPYEQYF.

The J gene is TRBJ2-3, the V gene TRBV30; 8 bases are a match to TRBD2. V dropped 4 bases and J dropped 2; count of bases not matched to a gene: 5. CDR3 length equals 14 residues. From germline, CDR1 is GTSNPN and CDR2 SVGIG (reference sequence). As DNA, the CDR3 is TGTGCCTGGACCCGCGGGGGGCCCACAGATACGCAGTATTTT. Translated, it gives CAWTRGGPTDTQYF.

This clonotype was counted at least ten times. V and J are TRBV5-5 and TRBJ2-7; possibly TRBD2 for D (7 bases). Germline V gene sequence: CDR1 SGHKS, CDR2 YYEKEE (reference sequence). The CDR3 has 14 amino acids. V was trimmed by 6 bases and J by 7 bases, leaving 20 bases between them. CDR3 DNA sequence: TGTGCCAGCACCAAAGAGGGGGGGGCGCGGGAGCAGTACTTC. This encodes CASTKEGGAREQYF.

This clonotype was seen only a few times. The chain links TRBV24-1 to TRBJ2-5; D call uncertain. Germline CDR1 reads KGHDR; CDR2 reads SFDVKD. The CDR3 has 14 residues. Trimming pared 4 bases from V and 2 bases from J, leaving 10 bases between. In DNA, the CDR3 is TGTGCCACCAGTGACCGCGGTCCTCAAGAGACCCAGTACTTC. This codes for CATSDRGPQETQYF.

This clonotype was picked up a small number of times. The rearrangement links TRBV20-1 to TRBJ2-1; no clear D gene. The ends were cut back, 7 bases at V and 3 bases at J, with 7 bases in the middle. Germline CDR1 and CDR2: DFQATT and SNEGSKA (reference sequence). The CDR3 covers 11 residues. This chain's CDR3 is CSVNGYNEQFF. CDR3 coding DNA: TGCAGTGTTAACGGCTACAATGAGCAGTTCTTC.

The chain recombines TRBV18 with TRBJ2-1, with D perhaps matching TRBD2 (5 bases). The CDR3 covers 13 residues. Germline CDR1 is KGHSH and CDR2 is LQKENI. Trimming took off 0 bases at V and 8 bases at J, with 8 bases between the two ends. CDR3 loop: CASSPPPRDEQFF. DNA for the CDR3: TGTGCCAGCTCACCACCCCCGAGGGATGAGCAGTTCTTC.

This clonotype was picked up many times. This chain links TRBV7-8 with TRBJ2-3; TRBD2 might be the D (6 bases). This CDR3 spans 17 amino acids. Trimming cost V 1 base and J 2 bases, with 16 bases left between them. Germline CDR1 and CDR2: SGHVS and FQNEAQ. The CDR3 here is CASSLVYTGAYTDTQYF. The CDR3 DNA sequence: TGTGCCAGCAGCTTAGTGTATACGGGAGCCTACACAGATACGCAGTATTTT.

This clonotype has ten or more counts. This chain's CDR3 is CASSLGGEGQPQHF. The CDR3 DNA reads TGTGCCAGCAGCTTAGGAGGGGAGGGGCAGCCCCAGCATTTT. V usage is TRBV7-8 and J usage is TRBJ1-5, with D perhaps matching TRBD1 (5 bases). The V end was cut by 1 base, the J end by 7 bases, with 11 bases between. This CDR3 is 14 amino acids long. Germline loops: CDR1 SGHVS, CDR2 FQNEAQ.

On this clonotype itself: This may be a read error, as it is one base from a much larger clone. The rearrangement joins TRBV27 to TRBJ2-2, with 13 positions matching TRBD2. The germline V gene has CDR1 MNHEY and CDR2 SMNVEV (reference sequence). The CDR3 is 18 amino acids. Here the CDR3 DNA reads TGTACCAGCAGTCCGGGACTAGCGGGAAATAGAGTTCCCGGGGAGCTGTTTTTT. Protein: CTSSPGLAGNRVPGELFF.

As to this clonotype: This may be a read error, as it is one base from a much larger clone. J is TRBJ2-4 and V is TRBV28; D is possibly TRBD1 (6 bases). CDR3 length equals 15 residues. In germline, CDR1 is MDHEN, CDR2 SYDVKM. Trimming removed 4 bases at V and 2 bases at J, with 12 bases between. CDR3 bases: TGTGCCAGCAGTTACAGGGACGTAACCAAAAACATTCAGTACTTC. Translation: CASSYRDVTKNIQYF.

This clonotype was observed a handful of times. The rearrangement uses TRBV25-1 and TRBJ2-3, with D hard to call. The V end lost 3 bases, the J end lost 3 bases, and 13 bases lay between the germline ends. Germline CDR1 MGHDK, CDR2 SYGVNS. The CDR3 covers 15 residues. The CDR3 nucleotides are TGTGCCAGCAGTGATTTCGGTTCTAGGACAGATACGCAGTATTTT. This codes for CASSDFGSRTDTQYF.

This clonotype was seen repeatedly, ten times or more. V is TRBV5-6 and J is TRBJ1-5; D remains unclear. The germline gives CDR1 SGHDT, CDR2 YYEEEE. The V end was cut by 0 bases, the J end by 9 bases, with 7 bases between. This CDR3 contains 12 residues. The DNA of the CDR3 is TGTGCCAGCAGCTTGGCTCTCGGGCCCCAGCATTTT. Translating gives CASSLALGPQHF.

In this sample, this clonotype turned up many times. The chain is built from TRBV20-1 and TRBJ2-3; D may be TRBD2 (6 bases). The CDR3 totals 15 residues. Trimming stripped 0 bases from V and 4 bases from J, with 14 bases between. Germline-derived CDR1 and CDR2 are DFQATT and SNEGSKA (reference sequence). This CDR3 reads CSARDLGLPPDTQYF. CDR3 DNA: TGCAGTGCTAGAGATCTCGGACTACCGCCAGATACGCAGTATTTT.

Only a few counts were recorded for this clonotype. The chain joins TRBV5-4 to TRBJ2-1, with unresolved D. V shed 2 bases and J shed 9 bases, with 12 bases lying between them. This CDR3 contains 13 residues. Germline V gene sequence: CDR1 SGHNT, CDR2 YYREEE (reference sequence). For the CDR3, the DNA is TGTGCCAGCAGCTTCGAGATGTCGGGTGAGCAGTTCTTC. The encoded protein is CASSFEMSGEQFF. The variable domain in full, completed from reference TRBV5-4 and TRBJ2-1, reads ETGVTQSPTHLIKTRGQQVTLRCSSQSGHNTVSWYQQALGQGPQFIFQYYREEENGRGNFPPRFSGLQFPNYSSELNVNALELDDSALYLCASSFEMSGEQFFGPGTRLTVL.

This clonotype was found many times. The chain recombines TRBV7-9 with TRBJ2-1, with a weak D call TRBD2 (6 bases). The CDR3 has 15 amino acids. Per the germline V gene, CDR1 is SEHNR and CDR2 is FQNEAQ (reference sequence). The V gene lost 4 bases and the J gene lost 4 bases, with 14 bases spanning the gap. This chain's CDR3 is CASSSGVAIYNEQFF. DNA of the CDR3: TGTGCCAGCAGCTCGGGGGTGGCAATTTACAATGAGCAGTTCTTC.

The V call is TRBV7-6, the J call TRBJ2-2, with a tentative D call TRBD2 (5 bases). V lost 5 bases and J lost 0, with 7 bases in between. Germline values: CDR1 SGHVS, CDR2 FNYEAQ. CDR3 length: 14 residues. The CDR3, as DNA: TGTGCCAGCAGCCAGAGGGCGAACACCGGGGAGCTGTTTTTT. This gives the protein CASSQRANTGELFF.

This clonotype was seen at least ten times. The rearrangement links TRBV20-1 to TRBJ2-3, with no clear D. The CDR3 is 15 amino acids. Germline CDR1 is DFQATT and CDR2 is SNEGSKA (reference sequence). Trimming shortened V by 5 bases and J by 0 bases, and 15 bases separated the two germline ends. This chain's CDR3 is CSAPSSARSTDTQYF. The CDR3 DNA reads TGCAGTGCTCCATCCTCGGCCCGAAGCACAGATACGCAGTATTTT.

This chain joins TRBV6-1 and TRBJ2-1, with 11 nucleotides matching TRBD2. Trimming took 7 bases from V and 5 from J; bases not matched to a gene: 10. CDR1 and CDR2 from the germline V gene are MNHNS and SASEGT. This CDR3 contains 16 residues. This CDR3 is CASIRGTSGTHNEQFF. The CDR3 DNA sequence: TGTGCCAGCATTCGAGGGACTAGCGGAACCCACAATGAGCAGTTCTTC.

This clonotype was detected ten times or more. The chain recombines TRBV6-1 with TRBJ2-7; possibly TRBD1 for D (6 bases). The CDR3 contains 15 residues. Germline V gene lookup returns CDR1 MNHNS and CDR2 SASEGT. The V and J ends lost 6 bases and 4 bases respectively, with 19 bases between them. As DNA, the CDR3 is TGTGCCAGCAGGCTGTCCGGGACACAGAAGTACGAGCAGTACTTC. Protein: CASRLSGTQKYEQYF.

This clonotype was counted ten times or more. J is TRBJ1-1 and V is TRBV28; 7 nucleotides agree with TRBD1. The CDR3 loop spans 15 amino acids. With 6 bases clipped from V and 5 bases from J, the junction kept 12 bases outside the gene matches. CDR1 is MDHEN, CDR2 SYDVKM, per germline. The DNA for the CDR3 is TGTGCCAGCAGGGAATCGACAGGGTCCTTAACTGAAGCTTTCTTT. Translated: CASRESTGSLTEAFF.

CDR3 DNA: TGTGCCAGCAGCTTTGTTAGAGACGGGGAGCTGTTTTTT. It encodes CASSFVRDGELFF. This rearrangement joins TRBV13 to TRBJ2-2, with D hard to call. Trimming cost V 3 bases and J 7 bases, with 9 bases left between them. Germline V gene data show CDR1 as PRHDT and CDR2 as FYEKMQ (reference sequence). The CDR3 contains 13 residues.